A selection of T cell receptor beta chains follows, all from one sample in a study of blood T cell repertoires in COVID-19. Only in-frame clones appear in the TCRdb table, and some are missing; sequencing was by immunoSEQ multiplex PCR. Among over 150,000 clones listed, 84% were seen once. Sequencing input: peripheral blood. The receptor set was obtained from a human donor in a cohort sampled during active COVID-19. CDR3s include the opening cysteine and the closing phenylalanine or tryptophan. Fields, in order: clone size, J gene, D gene, V gene, CDR3 protein, CDR3 DNA. A D gene is named only where the DNA matches it firmly. Size is stated for part of the rows, as once, few or many counts, or as a class when the clone is expanded.

>.|TRBJ1-1|.|TRBV13
CASSLNRDTEAFF
TGTGCCAGCAGCCTCAACAGGGACACTGAAGCTTTCTTT
>.|TRBJ1-2|TRBD1|TRBV25-1
CASSVGTGGFNYGYTF
TGTGCCAGCAGTGTAGGGACAGGGGGCTTTAACTATGGCTACACCTTC
>.|TRBJ2-2|.|TRBV5-1
CASSRGGNTGELFF
TGCGCCAGCAGCCGTGGGGGCAACACCGGGGAGCTGTTTTTT
>.|TRBJ2-6|TRBD1|TRBV9
CASNAGGTGGSGANVLTF
TGTGCCAGCAACGCCGGTGGGACAGGGGGGTCTGGGGCCAACGTCCTGACTTTC
>.|TRBJ2-1|TRBD1|TRBV2
CASRGTGTGALNEQFF
TGTGCCAGCAGGGGGACCGGGACAGGGGCACTCAATGAGCAGTTCTTC
>.|TRBJ2-1|TRBD2|TRBV24-1
CATSAGGRNEQFF
TGTGCCACCAGTGCGGGAGGGCGCAATGAGCAGTTCTTC
>few|TRBJ2-1|TRBD2|TRBV9
CASSLQGLAVDEQFF
TGTGCCAGCAGCCTACAGGGACTAGCGGTGGATGAGCAGTTCTTC
>.|TRBJ2-1|TRBD2|TRBV29-1
CSVPGLGREQFF
TGCAGCGTTCCAGGACTAGGACGAGAGCAGTTCTTC
>.|TRBJ1-1|TRBD1|TRBV5-4
CASSLGTGGNTEAFF
TGTGCCAGCAGCCTTGGGACAGGGGGCAACACTGAAGCTTTCTTT
>.|TRBJ1-4|.|TRBV10-3
CAISDRVDEKLFF
TGTGCCATCAGTGACAGGGTCGACGAAAAACTGTTTTTT
>.|TRBJ2-5|TRBD2|TRBV5-1
CASRSRLAGEETQYF
TGCGCCAGCAGGTCCCGACTAGCGGGAGAAGAGACCCAGTACTTC
>.|TRBJ2-2|.|TRBV5-1
CASSLVARVTGELFF
TGCGCCAGCAGCTTGGTGGCCAGGGTAACCGGGGAGCTGTTTTTT
>.|TRBJ1-4|TRBD1|TRBV7-9
CASSRQGISEKLFF
TGTGCCAGCAGCCGACAGGGAATCTCTGAAAAACTGTTTTTT
>.|TRBJ2-1|TRBD2|TRBV11-2
CASSLEGQGGSSYNEQFF
TGTGCCAGCAGCTTAGAGGGTCAAGGCGGGAGCTCCTACAATGAGCAGTTCTTC
>.|TRBJ2-1|TRBD2|TRBV28
CASRHTSGNYNEQFF
TGTGCCAGCAGGCATACTAGCGGTAATTACAATGAGCAGTTCTTC
>.|TRBJ1-6|TRBD1|TRBV6-5
CASSTRDSYSPLHF
TGTGCCAGCAGTACCCGGGACAGCTACTCACCCCTCCACTTT
>.|TRBJ1-2|TRBD1|TRBV2
CASSFRQGYGYTF
TGTGCCAGCAGTTTCCGACAGGGGTATGGCTACACCTTC
>.|TRBJ2-3|.|TRBV2
CASSEAAIFTDTQYF
TGTGCCAGCAGTGAAGCGGCAATTTTCACAGATACGCAGTATTTT
>.|TRBJ2-2|TRBD1|TRBV9
CASSAVKGQGNTGELFF
TGTGCCAGCAGCGCTGTAAAGGGACAGGGGAACACCGGGGAGCTGTTTTTT
>.|TRBJ1-1|.|TRBV5-4
CASSPGGASNTEAFF
TGTGCCAGCAGCCCCGGAGGGGCGTCGAACACTGAAGCTTTCTTT
>few|TRBJ1-1|TRBD1|TRBV7-9
CASSSWTGTNTEAFF
TGTGCCAGCAGCTCCTGGACAGGGACGAACACTGAAGCTTTCTTT
>.|TRBJ2-4|TRBD2|TRBV10-2
CASSTAGGLAKNIQYF
TGCGCCAGCAGTACAGCGGGAGGGCTAGCCAAAAACATTCAGTACTTC
>few|TRBJ2-7|TRBD2|TRBV28
CASRTSGRSTEQYF
TGTGCCAGCAGGACTAGCGGGAGATCAACCGAGCAGTACTTC
>.|TRBJ2-1|TRBD1|TRBV27
CASAWDRSNEQFF
TGTGCCAGCGCATGGGACAGGAGCAATGAGCAGTTCTTC
>.|TRBJ1-1|TRBD1|TRBV2
CASSDTGGATEAFF
TGTGCCAGCAGTGACACAGGGGGCGCGACTGAAGCTTTCTTT
>.|TRBJ2-7|.|TRBV5-4
CASRSQGGGYEQYF
TGTGCCAGCAGATCCCAGGGAGGAGGCTACGAGCAGTACTTC